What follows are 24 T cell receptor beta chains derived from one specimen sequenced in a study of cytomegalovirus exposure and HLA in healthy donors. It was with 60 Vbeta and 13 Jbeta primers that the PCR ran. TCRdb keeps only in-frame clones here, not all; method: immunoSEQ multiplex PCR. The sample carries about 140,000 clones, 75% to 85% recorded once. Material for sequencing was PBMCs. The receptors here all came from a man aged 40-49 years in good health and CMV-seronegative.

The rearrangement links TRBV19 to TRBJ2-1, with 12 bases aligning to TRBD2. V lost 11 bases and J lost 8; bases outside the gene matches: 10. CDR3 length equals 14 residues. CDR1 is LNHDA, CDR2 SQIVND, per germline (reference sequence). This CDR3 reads CASRLAGGLDEQFF. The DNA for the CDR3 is TGTGCCTCCAGGCTAGCGGGGGGGCTAGATGAGCAGTTCTTC.

Here the CDR3 reads CSPSEGRGAPDEQFF. DNA for the CDR3: TGCAGCCCCTCCGAGGGGCGGGGGGCCCCCGATGAGCAGTTCTTC. This chain connects TRBV29-1 to TRBJ2-1; 8 bases fit TRBD2. The CDR3 runs 15 residues. J lost 8 bases, V lost 8 bases, and 17 bases had no gene match. The V gene's germline CDR1 is SQVTM and CDR2 ANQGSEA.

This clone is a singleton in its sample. CDR3 residues: CASSLGALAVSTDTQYF. CDR3 bases: TGTGCCAGCAGCTTGGGGGCCCTAGCGGTGAGCACAGATACGCAGTATTTT. This chain connects TRBV7-6 to TRBJ2-3; D possibly corresponds to TRBD2 (7 bases). The ends were cut back, 3 bases at V and 0 bases at J, with 16 bases in the middle. The CDR3 sequence is 17 residues long. Per the germline V gene, CDR1 is SGHVS and CDR2 is FNYEAQ.

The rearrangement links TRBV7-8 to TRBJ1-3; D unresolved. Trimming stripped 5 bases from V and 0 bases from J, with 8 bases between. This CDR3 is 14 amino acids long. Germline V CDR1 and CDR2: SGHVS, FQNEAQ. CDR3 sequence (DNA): TGTGCCAGCAGCGCCAGTTTCTCTGGAAACACCATATATTTT. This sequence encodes CASSASFSGNTIYF. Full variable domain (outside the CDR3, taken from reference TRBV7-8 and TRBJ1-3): GAGVSQSPRYKVAKRGQDVALRCDPISGHVSLFWYQQALGQGPEFLTYFQNEAQLDKSGLPSDRFFAERPEGSVSTLKIQRTQQEDSAVYLCASSASFSGNTIYFGEGSWLTVV.

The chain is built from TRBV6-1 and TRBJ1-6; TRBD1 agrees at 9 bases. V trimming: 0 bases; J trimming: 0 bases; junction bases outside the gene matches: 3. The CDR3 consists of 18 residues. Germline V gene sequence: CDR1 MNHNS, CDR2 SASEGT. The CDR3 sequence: CASSEAGTGSSYNSPLHF. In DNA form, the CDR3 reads TGTGCCAGCAGTGAAGCGGGGACAGGGAGCTCCTATAATTCACCCCTCCACTTT.

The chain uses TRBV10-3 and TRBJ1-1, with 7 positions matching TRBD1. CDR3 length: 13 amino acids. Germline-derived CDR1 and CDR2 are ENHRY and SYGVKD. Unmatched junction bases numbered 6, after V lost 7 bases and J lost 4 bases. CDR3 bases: TGTGCCATCACTGACAGGGCCGTCACTGAAGCTTTCTTT. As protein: CAITDRAVTEAFF.

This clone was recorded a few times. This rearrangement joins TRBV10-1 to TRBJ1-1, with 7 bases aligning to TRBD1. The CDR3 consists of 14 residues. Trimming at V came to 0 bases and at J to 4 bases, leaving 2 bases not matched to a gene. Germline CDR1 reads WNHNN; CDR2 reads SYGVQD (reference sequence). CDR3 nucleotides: TGCGCCAGCAGTGAGTCCAGGACAGGCACTGAAGCTTTCTTT. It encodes CASSESRTGTEAFF.

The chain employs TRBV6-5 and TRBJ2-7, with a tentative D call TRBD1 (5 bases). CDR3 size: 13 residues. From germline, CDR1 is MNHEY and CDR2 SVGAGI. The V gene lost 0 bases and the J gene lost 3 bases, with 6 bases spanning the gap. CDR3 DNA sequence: TGTGCCAGCAGTTACTCGGGGCTCTACGAGCAGTACTTC. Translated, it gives CASSYSGLYEQYF.

The CDR3 bases are TGTGCCAGCAGCCTCAGAGGGAGCTCTGGAAACACCATATATTTT. Translating it yields CASSLRGSSGNTIYF. The chain is built from TRBV6-1 and TRBJ1-3; no reliable D call. CDR3 length equals 15 residues. The germline gives CDR1 MNHNS, CDR2 SASEGT. Trimming shortened V by 6 bases and J by 0 bases, and 12 bases separated the two germline ends.

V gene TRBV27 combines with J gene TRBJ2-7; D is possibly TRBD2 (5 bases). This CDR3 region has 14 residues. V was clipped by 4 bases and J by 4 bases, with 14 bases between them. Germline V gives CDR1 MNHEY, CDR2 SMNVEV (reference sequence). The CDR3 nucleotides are TGTGCCAGCAGTTCCGGGCCCCGCGGGTACGAGCAGTACTTC. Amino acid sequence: CASSSGPRGYEQYF.

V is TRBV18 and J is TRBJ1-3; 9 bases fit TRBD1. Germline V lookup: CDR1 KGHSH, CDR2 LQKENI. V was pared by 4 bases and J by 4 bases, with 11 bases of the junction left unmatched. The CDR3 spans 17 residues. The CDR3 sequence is CASSRPGTGTMGNTIYF. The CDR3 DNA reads TGTGCCAGCTCACGACCCGGGACAGGGACAATGGGAAACACCATATATTTT.

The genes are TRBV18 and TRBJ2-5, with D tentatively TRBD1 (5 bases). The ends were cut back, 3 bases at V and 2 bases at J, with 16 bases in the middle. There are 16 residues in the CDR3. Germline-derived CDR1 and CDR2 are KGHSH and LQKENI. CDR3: CASSPTITGIQETQYF. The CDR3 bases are TGTGCCAGCTCACCGACGATTACAGGTATACAAGAGACCCAGTACTTC.

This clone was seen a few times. The CDR3: CASSHTRISYEQYF. The CDR3 DNA sequence: TGTGCCAGCAGCCATACCAGGATCTCCTACGAGCAGTACTTC. This chain connects TRBV4-2 to TRBJ2-5; no clear D. The DNA end is a closer match to TRBJ2-7, so the J assignment may be wrong. Germline V lookup: CDR1 LGHNA, CDR2 YNFKEQ. CDR3 length equals 14 residues.

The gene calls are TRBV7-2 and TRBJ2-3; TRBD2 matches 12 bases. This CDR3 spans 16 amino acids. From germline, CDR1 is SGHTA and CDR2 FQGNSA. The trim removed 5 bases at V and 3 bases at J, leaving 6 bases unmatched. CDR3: CASSPSGGAMTDTQYF. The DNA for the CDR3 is TGTGCCAGCAGCCCTAGCGGGGGGGCCATGACAGATACGCAGTATTTT.

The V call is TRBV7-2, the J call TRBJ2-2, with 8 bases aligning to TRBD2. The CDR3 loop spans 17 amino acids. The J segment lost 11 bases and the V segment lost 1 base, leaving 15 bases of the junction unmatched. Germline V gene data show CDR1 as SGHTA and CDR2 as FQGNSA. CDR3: CASSLVAGGATLVELFF. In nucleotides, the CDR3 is TGTGCCAGCAGCTTAGTAGCCGGGGGGGCCACCCTGGTCGAGCTGTTTTTT.

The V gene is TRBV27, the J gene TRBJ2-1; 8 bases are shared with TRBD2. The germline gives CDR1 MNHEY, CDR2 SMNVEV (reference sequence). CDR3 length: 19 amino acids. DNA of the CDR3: TGTGACAGTACCGAGCGGGGGTACCCTAATCCTAGCTCCTACAATGAGCAGTTCTTC. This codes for CDSTERGYPNPSSYNEQFF.

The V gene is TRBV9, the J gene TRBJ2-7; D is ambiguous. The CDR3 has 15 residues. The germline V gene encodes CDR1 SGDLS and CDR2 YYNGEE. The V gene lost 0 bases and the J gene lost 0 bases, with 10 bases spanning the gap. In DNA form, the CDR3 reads TGTGCCAGCAGCGTAGGGTCGGAGCCCTCCTACGAGCAGTACTTC. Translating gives CASSVGSEPSYEQYF. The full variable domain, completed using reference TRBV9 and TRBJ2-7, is DSGVTQTPKHLITATGQRVTLRCSPRSGDLSVYWYQQSLDQGLQFLIQYYNGEERAKGNILERFSAQQFPDLHSELNLSSLELGDSALYFCASSVGSEPSYEQYFGPGTRLTVT.

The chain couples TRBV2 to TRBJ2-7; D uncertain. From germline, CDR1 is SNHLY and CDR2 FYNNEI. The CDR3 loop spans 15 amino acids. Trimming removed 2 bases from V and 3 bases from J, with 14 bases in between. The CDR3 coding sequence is TGTGCCAGCAGTGAACCTCCGCAGATCTTCTACGAGCAGTACTTC. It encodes CASSEPPQIFYEQYF.

In nucleotides, the CDR3 is TGTGCCAGCAGCGAAGGGGGCAATGAGCAGTTCTTC. Encoded protein: CASSEGGNEQFF. The genes are TRBV9 and TRBJ2-1; weak D call: TRBD1 (6 bases). Germline values: CDR1 SGDLS, CDR2 YYNGEE. CDR3 size: 12 residues. V was trimmed by 3 bases and J by 6 bases, leaving 7 bases between them.

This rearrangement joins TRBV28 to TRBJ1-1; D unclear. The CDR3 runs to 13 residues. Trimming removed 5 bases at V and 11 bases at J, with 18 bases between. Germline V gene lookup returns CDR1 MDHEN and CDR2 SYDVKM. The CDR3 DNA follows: TGTGCCAGCAGTCCCACCGGGAGGGCTAGGGCTTTCTTT. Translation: CASSPTGRARAFF. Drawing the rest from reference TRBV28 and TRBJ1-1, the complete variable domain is DVKVTQSSRYLVKRTGEKVFLECVQDMDHENMFWYRQDPGLGLRLIYFSYDVKMKEKGDIPEGYSVSREKKERFSLILESASTNQTSMYLCASSPTGRARAFFGQGTRLTVV.

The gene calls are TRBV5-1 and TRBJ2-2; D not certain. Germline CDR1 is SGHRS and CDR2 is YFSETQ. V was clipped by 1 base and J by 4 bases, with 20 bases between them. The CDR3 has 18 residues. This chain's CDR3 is CASSLRLGLPLSTGELFF. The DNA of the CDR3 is TGCGCCAGCAGCTTGAGGCTAGGCCTACCTTTGAGCACCGGGGAGCTGTTTTTT.

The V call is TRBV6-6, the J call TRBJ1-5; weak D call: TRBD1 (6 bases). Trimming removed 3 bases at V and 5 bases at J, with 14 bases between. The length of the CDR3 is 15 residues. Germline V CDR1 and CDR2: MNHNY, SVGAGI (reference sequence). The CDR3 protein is CASSYWAGDDQPQHF. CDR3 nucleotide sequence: TGTGCCAGCAGTTATTGGGCAGGGGACGATCAGCCCCAGCATTTT.

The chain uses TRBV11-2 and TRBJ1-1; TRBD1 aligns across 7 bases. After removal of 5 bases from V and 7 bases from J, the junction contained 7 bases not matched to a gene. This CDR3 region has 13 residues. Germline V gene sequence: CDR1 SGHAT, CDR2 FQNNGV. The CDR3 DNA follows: TGTGCCAGCAGCAACAGGGACAGCATTGAAGCTTTCTTT. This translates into CASSNRDSIEAFF.

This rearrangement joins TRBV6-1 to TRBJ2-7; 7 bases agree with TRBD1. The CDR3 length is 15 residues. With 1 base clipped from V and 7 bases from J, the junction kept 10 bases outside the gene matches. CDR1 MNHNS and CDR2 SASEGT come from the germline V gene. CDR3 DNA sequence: TGTGCCAGCAGTGAAGAGACAGGCCCAGGGGGAGAGCAGTACTTC. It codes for CASSEETGPGGEQYF.